One and the same sample provided the 28 T cell receptor beta chains below, sequenced in a study of shared clonotypes between healthy human individuals. The assay was immunoSEQ multiplex PCR, and TCRdb's table has in-frame clones only and misses some. The sample records some 2,100,000 clones, about 92% being singletons. Naive CD8 cells lacked CD45RO, underwent positive selection for CCR7 and left out terminally differentiated effector memory CD45RA+ cells. What was sequenced was naive CD8+ T cells from PBMCs. The receptors were gathered from a man in his late teens or twenties in good health. Some clones in this sample may be carry-over from other donors' samples.

Comment on this clone: This may be a read error, as it is one base from a much larger clone. Other DNA variants within this sample encode the same CDR3. The rearrangement uses TRBV6-1 and TRBJ2-7; D is ambiguous. V shed 6 bases and J shed 0 bases, with 3 bases lying between them. The CDR3 consists of 11 residues. CDR1 is MNHNS, CDR2 SASEGT, per germline. This CDR3 is CASSVSYEQYF. The CDR3 DNA reads as TGTGCCAGCAGCGTCTCCTACGAGCAGTACTTC.

The chain recombines TRBV7-7 with TRBJ2-2, with 12 bases matching TRBD2. Unmatched junction bases numbered 3, after V lost 0 bases and J lost 4 bases. The CDR3 runs to 17 residues. Germline assignment: CDR1 SSHAT and CDR2 FNYEAQ (reference sequence). The CDR3 DNA sequence: TGTGCCAGCAGCTTAGCCGGACTAGCGGGGAGCACCGGGGAGCTGTTTTTT. Translating gives CASSLAGLAGSTGELFF.

The chain links TRBV7-9 to TRBJ2-1; 7 bases fit TRBD2. Germline values: CDR1 SEHNR, CDR2 FQNEAQ (reference sequence). The V segment lost 8 bases and the J segment 9 bases; nucleotides outside the gene matches: 13. This CDR3 has 14 amino acids. This CDR3 reads CASVEFGGEGEQFF. Written as DNA, the CDR3 is TGTGCCAGCGTGGAGTTCGGCGGGGAGGGTGAGCAGTTCTTC.

This clone was counted a single time. V gene TRBV6-5 combines with J gene TRBJ2-7; D is possibly TRBD1 or TRBD2 (5 bases each). With 6 bases removed from V and 4 bases from J, the gap between germline ends came to 13 bases. Germline assignment: CDR1 MNHEY and CDR2 SVGAGI. The CDR3 length is 13 residues. CDR3 in DNA: TGTGCCAGCAGCGGGACCTTTTCGTACGAGCAGTACTTC. This gives the protein CASSGTFSYEQYF.

Here the CDR3 DNA reads TGCAGCGTTGTCCCCTCCTATGGCTACACCTTC. Protein: CSVVPSYGYTF. J is TRBJ1-2 and V is TRBV29-1; D remains ambiguous. CDR1 and CDR2 from the germline V gene are SQVTM and ANQGSEA. The CDR3 consists of 11 residues. The V gene lost 4 bases and the J gene lost 4 bases, with 7 bases spanning the gap.

There are a few counts of this clone. As DNA, the CDR3 is TGTGCCAGTAGTATCACAAATGCGGAGCCCCAGCATTTT. Protein: CASSITNAEPQHF. V is TRBV19 and J is TRBJ1-5; D is undetermined. The V end lost 3 bases, the J end lost 8 bases, and 11 bases lay between the germline ends. The germline CDR1 and CDR2 sequences are LNHDA and SQIVND (reference sequence). The CDR3 sequence is 13 residues long.

The rearrangement uses TRBV27 and TRBJ1-5, with no clear D. This CDR3 has 12 amino acids. V lost 9 bases to trimming and J lost 3 bases, with 9 bases between them. The germline V gene encodes CDR1 MNHEY and CDR2 SMNVEV (reference sequence). The CDR3 bases are TGTGCCAGAGAAAATTCCAATCAGCCCCAGCATTTT. Residues: CARENSNQPQHF.

The chain has TRBV5-5 and TRBJ2-5; 11 positions agree with TRBD1. The CDR3 covers 16 residues. The J segment lost 2 bases and the V segment lost 1 base, leaving 4 bases of the junction unmatched. Germline assignment: CDR1 SGHKS and CDR2 YYEKEE (reference sequence). CDR3 sequence (DNA): TGTGCCAGCAGCTTGTCGGACAGGGGGCTGCAAGAGACCCAGTACTTC. Its protein product is CASSLSDRGLQETQYF.

This rearrangement joins TRBV28 to TRBJ2-1, with 9 positions matching TRBD1. The junction had 7 bases not matched to a gene; V was cut back by 6 bases and J by 4 bases. Per germline, CDR1 MDHEN and CDR2 SYDVKM. The CDR3 contains 15 residues. The CDR3 here is CASSYRGQGYNEQFF. The CDR3 DNA reads as TGTGCCAGCAGCTATAGGGGACAGGGATACAATGAGCAGTTCTTC.

The chain is built from TRBV28 and TRBJ1-5, with 12 bases that match TRBD1. The germline gives CDR1 MDHEN, CDR2 SYDVKM. Trimming removed 5 bases from V and 1 base from J; junction bases left unmatched: 12. The CDR3 covers 19 residues. CDR3 in amino acids: CASSGDRGRVGLSNQPQHF. CDR3 bases: TGTGCCAGCAGTGGGGACAGGGGGCGAGTAGGCTTAAGCAATCAGCCCCAGCATTTT.

The chain links TRBV28 to TRBJ1-5; weak D call: TRBD1 (6 bases). CDR3 size: 16 residues. CDR1 MDHEN and CDR2 SYDVKM come from the germline V gene. The germline V and J ends were trimmed by 4 bases and 7 bases, with 20 bases remaining between them. CDR3: CASSSPGGAEEQPQHF. The CDR3 DNA reads TGTGCCAGCAGTTCCCCCGGGGGGGCGGAAGAACAGCCCCAGCATTTT.

This clone occurred once. CDR3 residues: CASSPDSISTYEQYF. DNA of the CDR3: TGTGCCAGCAGCCCCGACAGCATTTCCACCTACGAGCAGTACTTC. This chain links TRBV7-9 with TRBJ2-7, with a tentative D call TRBD1 (5 bases). The CDR3 is 15 amino acids. V dropped 5 bases and J dropped 2 bases, with 16 bases sitting between them. Germline CDR1 and CDR2: SEHNR and FQNEAQ (reference sequence).

This chain joins TRBV28 and TRBJ2-5; no clear D gene. The CDR3 has 14 residues. The V gene lost 0 bases and the J gene lost 0 bases, with 5 bases spanning the gap. CDR1 is MDHEN and CDR2 is SYDVKM in the germline V gene. The CDR3 DNA is TGTGCCAGCAGTTTATGGACGTACCAAGAGACCCAGTACTTC. This encodes CASSLWTYQETQYF.

The V call is TRBV29-1, the J call TRBJ2-1; D is uncertain. This CDR3 spans 12 amino acids. The V gene's germline CDR1 is SQVTM and CDR2 ANQGSEA. V was clipped by 1 base and J by 7 bases, with 8 bases between them. CDR3 protein: CSVEGVLNEQFF. The CDR3 DNA is TGCAGCGTTGAAGGGGTCCTTAATGAGCAGTTCTTC.

The gene calls are TRBV19 and TRBJ2-3; D uncertain. Per the germline V gene, CDR1 is LNHDA and CDR2 is SQIVND (reference sequence). CDR3 length equals 14 residues. Trimming pared 4 bases from V and 6 bases from J, leaving 14 bases between. CDR3 sequence reads: CASSNFVLRDTQYF. The DNA of the CDR3 is TGTGCCAGTAGTAACTTTGTTTTGCGGGATACGCAGTATTTT.

The chain carries TRBV9 and TRBJ2-7; D gene unclear. The V end lost 4 bases, the J end lost 2 bases, and 10 bases lay between the germline ends. The germline V gene has CDR1 SGDLS and CDR2 YYNGEE. The CDR3 totals 13 residues. The CDR3 DNA reads as TGTGCCAGCAGCCCCCACGCCACCTACGAGCAGTACTTC. This sequence encodes CASSPHATYEQYF.

There are a few counts of this clone. The V gene is TRBV28, the J gene TRBJ1-1, with D uncertain. The V gene's germline CDR1 is MDHEN and CDR2 SYDVKM. This CDR3 contains 12 residues. V lost 6 bases to trimming and J lost 0 bases, with 5 bases between them. As DNA, the CDR3 is TGTGCCAGCAGAAGATTGAACACTGAAGCTTTCTTT. This sequence encodes CASRRLNTEAFF.

The table lists this clone with a count of one. The chain couples TRBV7-7 to TRBJ2-1, with 9 bases aligning to TRBD2. V was pared by 1 base and J by 7 bases, with 5 bases of the junction left unmatched. The CDR3 extends over 15 amino acids. The germline V gene has CDR1 SSHAT and CDR2 FNYEAQ (reference sequence). CDR3: CASSLGASGKNEQFF. CDR3 nucleotide sequence: TGTGCCAGCAGCTTAGGGGCTAGCGGGAAAAATGAGCAGTTCTTC. Based on the CDR3 plus reference TRBV7-7 and TRBJ2-1, the full variable domain is GAGVSQSPRYKVTKRGQDVTLRCDPISSHATLYWYQQALGQGPEFLTYFNYEAQPDKSGLPSDRFSAERPEGSISTLTIQRTEQRDSAMYRCASSLGASGKNEQFFGPGTRLTVL.

The chain carries TRBV5-4 and TRBJ1-1; D is unresolved. The length of the CDR3 is 14 residues. The V end was cut by 3 bases, the J end by 8 bases, with 17 bases between. CDR1 is SGHNT, CDR2 YYREEE, per germline (reference sequence). The CDR3 region is CASSSPRIGREAFF. Written as DNA, the CDR3 is TGTGCCAGCAGCTCCCCCCGCATAGGACGGGAAGCTTTCTTT.

The rearrangement links TRBV25-1 to TRBJ2-5; possible D gene TRBD2, 5 bases. Trimming shortened V by 5 bases and J by 3 bases, and 16 bases separated the two germline ends. The CDR3 covers 15 residues. Per the germline V gene, CDR1 is MGHDK and CDR2 is SYGVNS. The CDR3 protein is CASSRELSREETQYF. The CDR3 bases are TGTGCCAGCAGTAGGGAGTTGTCCAGAGAAGAGACCCAGTACTTC.

The rearrangement uses TRBV7-8 and TRBJ2-7; 7 nucleotides align to TRBD1. The germline V gene encodes CDR1 SGHVS and CDR2 FQNEAQ. This CDR3 contains 17 residues. Trimming removed 1 base from V and 3 bases from J; junction bases left unmatched: 12. CDR3 nucleotides: TGTGCCAGCAGCTTAGTGCTCCCGGGACAGATCTTCTACGAGCAGTACTTC. It is translated as CASSLVLPGQIFYEQYF.

The chain carries TRBV13 and TRBJ2-5, with TRBD1 matching over 8 bases. The germline V gene has CDR1 PRHDT and CDR2 FYEKMQ (reference sequence). V lost 2 bases and J lost 5; bases outside the gene matches: 7. CDR3 length: 15 residues. This chain's CDR3 is CASSLTTGGRETQYF. CDR3 bases: TGTGCCAGCAGCTTAACCACAGGGGGAAGGGAGACCCAGTACTTC.

CDR3 sequence: CASSFQGGGDHEQYF. CDR3 sequence (DNA): TGTGCCAGCAGCTTCCAAGGAGGGGGCGACCACGAGCAGTACTTC. The chain uses TRBV5-6 and TRBJ2-7; the D gene is possibly TRBD1 (7 bases). V lost 2 bases and J lost 5, with 17 bases in between. CDR1 SGHDT and CDR2 YYEEEE come from the germline V gene. The CDR3 sequence is 15 residues long.

Worth noting for this clone: Within the sample, other DNA sequences also encode this same CDR3. The rearrangement joins TRBV28 to TRBJ2-5; weak D call: TRBD2 (5 bases). Germline CDR1 is MDHEN and CDR2 is SYDVKM. V shed 2 bases and J shed 1 base, with 8 bases lying between them. The CDR3 consists of 14 residues. In DNA, the CDR3 is TGTGCCAGCAGTTTACGGGGAAGCCAAGAGACCCAGTACTTC. Translated, it gives CASSLRGSQETQYF.

V and J are TRBV21-1 and TRBJ1-2; the table's D call TRBD1 went unverified against the DNA. TRBV21-1 has pseudogene status. The CDR3 extends over 16 amino acids. CDR3 DNA: TGTGCCAGCAGCAAAGCTTCACACAGAAGTAACTATGGCTACACCTTC. Amino acids: CASSKASHRSNYGYTF.

V gene TRBV19 combines with J gene TRBJ2-2; tentative D call: TRBD2 (7 bases). The CDR3 totals 14 residues. The V gene's germline CDR1 is LNHDA and CDR2 SQIVND (reference sequence). V shed 10 bases and J shed 5 bases, with 17 bases lying between them. The CDR3 region is CAIDAGAGTGELFF. The CDR3 DNA is TGTGCCATCGACGCGGGGGCTGGGACCGGGGAGCTGTTTTTT.

CDR3 amino acids: CATSQTDNGNQPQHF. The CDR3 bases are TGTGCCACCAGCCAGACAGATAACGGGAATCAGCCCCAGCATTTT. This chain links TRBV15 with TRBJ1-5; possible D gene TRBD1, 5 bases. This CDR3 has 15 amino acids. Trimming removed 5 bases from V and 4 bases from J, with 15 bases in between. CDR1 is LNHNV and CDR2 is YYDKDF in the germline V gene (reference sequence).

The chain recombines TRBV7-6 with TRBJ2-3; 12 bases are shared with TRBD2. Germline-derived CDR1 and CDR2 are SGHVS and FNYEAQ. The CDR3 is made up of 17 amino acids. V trimming: 1 base; J trimming: 4 bases; junction bases outside the gene matches: 6. Here the CDR3 DNA reads TGTGCCAGCAGCTTAGATCCTAGCGGGGGGGCCGCAGATACGCAGTATTTT. This encodes CASSLDPSGGAADTQYF. Full variable domain (remainder filled in from reference TRBV7-6 and TRBJ2-3): GAGVSQSPRYKVTKRGQDVALRCDPISGHVSLYWYRQALGQGPEFLTYFNYEAQQDKSGLPNDRFSAERPEGSISTLTIQRTEQRDSAMYRCASSLDPSGGAADTQYFGPGTRLTVL.